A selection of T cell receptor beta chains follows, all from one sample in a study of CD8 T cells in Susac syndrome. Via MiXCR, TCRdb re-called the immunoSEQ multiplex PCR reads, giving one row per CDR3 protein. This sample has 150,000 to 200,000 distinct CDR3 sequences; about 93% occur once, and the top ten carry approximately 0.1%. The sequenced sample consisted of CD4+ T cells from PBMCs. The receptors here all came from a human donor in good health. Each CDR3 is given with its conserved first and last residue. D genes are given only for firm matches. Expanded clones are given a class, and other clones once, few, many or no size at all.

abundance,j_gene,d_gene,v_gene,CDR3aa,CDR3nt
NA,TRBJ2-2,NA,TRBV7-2,CASSLGWVSGELFF,TGTGCCAGCAGCTTAGGTTGGGTTTCGGGGGAGCTGTTTTTT
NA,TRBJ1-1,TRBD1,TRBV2,CASLGTASNTEAFF,TGTGCCAGCCTGGGGACAGCCTCGAACACTGAAGCTTTCTTT
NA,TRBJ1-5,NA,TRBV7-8,CASSLLRYSNQPQHF,TGTGCCAGCAGCTTACTGCGTTATAGCAATCAGCCCCAGCATTTT
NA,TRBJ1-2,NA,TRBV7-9,CASTSIQVYGYTF,TGTGCCAGCACCTCAATCCAGGTCTATGGCTACACCTTC
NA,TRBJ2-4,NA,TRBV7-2,CASSLALGGGLTKNIQYF,TGTGCCAGCAGCTTAGCGTTGGGGGGGGGCTTGACCAAAAACATTCAGTACTTC
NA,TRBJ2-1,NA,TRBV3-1,CASSQGGMSNEQFF,TGTGCCAGCAGCCAGGGGGGTATGTCCAATGAGCAGTTCTTC
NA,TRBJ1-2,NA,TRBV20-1,CSAPPSRGQYYGYTF,TGCAGTGCTCCCCCCAGCAGGGGACAATACTATGGCTACACCTTC
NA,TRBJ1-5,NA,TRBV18,CASSLKGGNQPQHF,TGTGCCAGCTCACTGAAGGGGGGCAATCAGCCCCAGCATTTT
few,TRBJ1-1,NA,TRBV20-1,CSARGKGTEAFF,TGCAGTGCTAGAGGGAAAGGGACTGAAGCTTTCTTT
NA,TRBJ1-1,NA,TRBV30,CAWSVNTEAFF,TGTGCCTGGAGTGTAAACACTGAAGCTTTCTTT
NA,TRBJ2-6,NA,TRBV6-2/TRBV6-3,CASTGGGAGANVLTF,TGTGCCAGCACAGGAGGGGGAGCAGGGGCCAACGTCCTGACTTTC
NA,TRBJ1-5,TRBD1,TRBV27,CASSLIGGPDAQPQHF,TGTGCCAGCAGTTTAATAGGGGGCCCAGATGCTCAGCCCCAGCATTTT
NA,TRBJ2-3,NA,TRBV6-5,CASSPGGSDTQYF,TGTGCCAGCAGCCCCGGGGGATCAGATACGCAGTATTTT
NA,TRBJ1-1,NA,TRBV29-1,CSVEGGGARMGTEAFF,TGCAGCGTTGAAGGAGGGGGGGCGCGGATGGGCACTGAAGCTTTCTTT
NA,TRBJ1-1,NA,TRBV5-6,CASSIPGQGHTEAFF,TGTGCCAGCAGCATCCCGGGTCAGGGTCACACTGAAGCTTTCTTT
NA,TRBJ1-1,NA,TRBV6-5,CASSYGQSNTEAFF,TGTGCCAGCAGTTACGGTCAGTCGAACACTGAAGCTTTCTTT